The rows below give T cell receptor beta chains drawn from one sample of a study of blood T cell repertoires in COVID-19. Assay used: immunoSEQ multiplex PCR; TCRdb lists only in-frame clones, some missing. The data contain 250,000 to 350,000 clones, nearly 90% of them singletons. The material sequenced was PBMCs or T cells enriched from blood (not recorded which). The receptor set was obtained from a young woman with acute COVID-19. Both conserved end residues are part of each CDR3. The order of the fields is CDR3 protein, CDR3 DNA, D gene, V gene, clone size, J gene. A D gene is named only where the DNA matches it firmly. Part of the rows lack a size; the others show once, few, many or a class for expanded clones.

CASSLGELNTGELFF,TGTGCCAGCAGCTTAGGGGAACTGAACACCGGGGAGCTGTTTTTT,.,TRBV5-4,many,TRBJ2-2
CASRARLVANTEAFF,TGTGCCAGCAGGGCCAGGTTGGTCGCGAACACTGAAGCTTTCTTT,.,TRBV6-5,.,TRBJ1-1
CASSESHRANSPLHF,TGTGCCAGCAGTGAATCCCACCGAGCCAATTCACCCCTCCACTTT,.,TRBV25-1,.,TRBJ1-6
CASSEVVMSGYTF,TGTGCCAGCAGTGAGGTCGTCATGAGTGGCTACACCTTC,.,TRBV2,.,TRBJ1-2
CASSLEWGGLATLYEQYF,TGTGCCAGCAGCTTAGAATGGGGGGGACTAGCAACCCTCTACGAGCAGTACTTC,TRBD2,TRBV7-6,.,TRBJ2-7
CASSTIDRTGGHQPQHF,TGTGCCAGTAGTACGATCGACCGGACAGGGGGCCATCAGCCCCAGCATTTT,TRBD1,TRBV19,few,TRBJ1-5
CASSPASTANYGYTF,TGTGCCAGCAGCCCAGCAAGTACAGCTAACTATGGCTACACCTTC,.,TRBV13,.,TRBJ1-2
CASRLQDSGEQYF,TGTGCCAGCAGATTGCAGGACAGTGGGGAGCAGTACTTC,.,TRBV27,.,TRBJ2-7
CASSSLAGGPYNEQFF,TGTGCCAGCAGTTCGCTAGCGGGAGGGCCCTACAATGAGCAGTTCTTC,TRBD2,TRBV28,.,TRBJ2-1
CASSLVPNTEAFF,TGTGCCAGCAGTTTAGTCCCTAACACTGAAGCTTTCTTT,.,TRBV12-3/TRBV12-4,.,TRBJ1-1
CASSLGLAGEFFRTGELFF,TGTGCCAGCAGTTTAGGACTAGCGGGAGAGTTTTTTCGGACCGGGGAGCTGTTTTTT,TRBD2,TRBV28,.,TRBJ2-2
CASSRLAGGTSSYNEQFF,TGTGCCAGTAGTCGGCTAGCGGGAGGGACGAGCTCCTACAATGAGCAGTTCTTC,TRBD2,TRBV19,.,TRBJ2-1
CASSQGAGRLAGFETQYF,TGCGCCAGCAGCCAAGGGGCTGGGCGACTAGCGGGGTTCGAGACCCAGTACTTC,TRBD2,TRBV4-1,.,TRBJ2-5
CSVDRQDNYGYTF,TGCAGCGTTGACAGGCAGGATAACTATGGCTACACCTTC,.,TRBV29-1,.,TRBJ1-2
CASSAGQVVSYYEQYF,TGTGCCAGCAGCGCCGGACAGGTAGTGTCGTACTACGAGCAGTACTTC,TRBD1,TRBV9,.,TRBJ2-7
CASSTTGNTGELFF,TGTGCCAGCAGTACAACAGGGAACACCGGGGAGCTGTTTTTT,.,TRBV7-2,.,TRBJ2-2
CASLNSGTSGEQYF,TGTGCCAGCTTAAATTCGGGGACTAGTGGCGAGCAGTACTTC,TRBD2,TRBV3-1/TRBV3-2,many,TRBJ2-7
CAISVGTSGRAHTGELFF,TGTGCCATCAGTGTCGGGACTAGCGGGAGGGCCCACACCGGGGAGCTGTTTTTT,TRBD2,TRBV10-3,.,TRBJ2-2
CTSLPGGAGGRAKNIQYF,TGCACCAGCCTCCCCGGGGGTGCGGGCGGGAGAGCCAAAAACATTCAGTACTTC,.,TRBV1,.,TRBJ2-4
CASTEGTGGYTEAFF,TGTGCCAGCACGGAAGGGACAGGGGGCTACACTGAAGCTTTCTTT,TRBD1,TRBV28,.,TRBJ1-1
CASSSELRGQPGLTEAFF,TGTGCCAGCAGTTCCGAACTAAGGGGGCAGCCGGGGTTAACTGAAGCTTTCTTT,TRBD1,TRBV28,.,TRBJ1-1
CSVVLMNRGISQETQYF,TGCAGCGTTGTCTTAATGAACAGGGGTATCTCTCAAGAGACCCAGTACTTC,TRBD1,TRBV29-1,.,TRBJ2-5
CASSLASSGPGDNEQFF,TGCGCCAGCAGCTTGGCTTCTTCCGGCCCAGGGGACAATGAGCAGTTCTTC,.,TRBV5-1,.,TRBJ2-1
CASSPGTSGRAGYEQYF,TGTGCCAGCAGCCCAGGGACTAGCGGGAGAGCAGGGTACGAGCAGTACTTC,TRBD2,TRBV3-1/TRBV3-2,.,TRBJ2-7
CASSLQGSNTEAFF,TGTGCCAGCAGCTTACAGGGAAGTAACACTGAAGCTTTCTTT,.,TRBV7-3,once,TRBJ1-1
CASSLADRGPHQPQHF,TGTGCCAGCAGCTTAGCGGACAGGGGGCCCCATCAGCCCCAGCATTTT,TRBD1,TRBV7-2,.,TRBJ1-5
CASSASGQGANYGYTF,TGTGCCAGCAGCGCCTCGGGACAGGGGGCGAACTATGGCTACACCTTC,TRBD1,TRBV11-3,.,TRBJ1-2
CSGEGLAGGRETQYF,TGCAGCGGCGAGGGACTAGCGGGAGGAAGAGAGACCCAGTACTTC,TRBD2,TRBV29-1,.,TRBJ2-5
CASSFGVNEQFF,TGTGCCAGCAGCTTTGGAGTCAATGAGCAGTTCTTC,.,TRBV7-9,.,TRBJ2-1
CASSLGTGGGYEQYF,TGTGCCAGCAGCCTGGGGACAGGGGGCGGGTACGAGCAGTACTTC,TRBD1,TRBV4-2,few,TRBJ2-7
CASSSPSGVYNEQFF,TGTGCCAGCAGTTCCCCTAGCGGAGTCTACAATGAGCAGTTCTTC,TRBD2,TRBV27,.,TRBJ2-1
CASRLAGETGELFF,TGTGCCAGCAGACTGGCGGGTGAAACCGGGGAGCTGTTTTTT,.,TRBV14,.,TRBJ2-2
CASSRTGCGYTF,TGTGCCAGCAGCAGGACAGGTTGCGGCTACACCTTC,.,TRBV21-1,.,TRBJ1-2
CASSQRRFSSTDTQYF,TGTGCCAGCAGCCAGAGGCGTTTTTCTAGCACAGATACGCAGTATTTT,.,TRBV11-2,once,TRBJ2-3
CASSSGQGKNQPQHF,TGTGCCAGCAGCTCCGGACAGGGAAAAAATCAGCCCCAGCATTTT,TRBD1,TRBV11-3,.,TRBJ1-5
CASSLTGQTGVGTEAFF,TGCGCCAGCAGCTTGACCGGACAGACAGGGGTGGGCACTGAAGCTTTCTTT,TRBD1,TRBV5-1,.,TRBJ1-1
CASGFQGNTEAFF,TGTGCTAGTGGTTTCCAGGGGAACACTGAAGCTTTCTTT,.,TRBV12-5,.,TRBJ1-1
CASTRLAGEETQYF,TGTGCCAGCACCAGACTAGCGGGAGAAGAGACCCAGTACTTC,TRBD2,TRBV28,.,TRBJ2-5
CASSPGARGIYSNQPQHF,TGTGCCAGCTCACCGGGAGCCAGGGGGATCTATAGCAATCAGCCCCAGCATTTT,TRBD1,TRBV18,.,TRBJ1-5
CAWSVGATGGNTIYF,TGTGCCTGGAGTGTTGGGGCCACCGGAGGAAACACCATATATTTT,.,TRBV30,.,TRBJ1-3
CASGGWQPQHF,TGTGCCAGCGGAGGCTGGCAGCCCCAGCATTTT,.,TRBV28,.,TRBJ1-5
CASRPGTGYYGYTF,TGTGCCAGTAGGCCCGGGACAGGGTACTATGGCTACACCTTC,TRBD1,TRBV19,few,TRBJ1-2
CATSWGLARTGELFF,TGTGCCACCAGCTGGGGACTTGCGAGGACCGGGGAGCTGTTTTTT,.,TRBV15,.,TRBJ2-2
CARSLEHLSNQPQHF,TGTGCCAGAAGCTTGGAACACCTTAGCAATCAGCCCCAGCATTTT,.,TRBV5-3,.,TRBJ1-5
CASSTDGGRGYKQPQHF,TGTGCCAGTAGTACCGACGGGGGGAGAGGGTACAAGCAGCCCCAGCATTTT,.,TRBV19,.,TRBJ1-5
CASSVGQGDEKLFF,TGTGCCAGCAGCGTCGGACAGGGGGATGAAAAACTGTTTTTT,TRBD1,TRBV9,.,TRBJ1-4
CASSFSLASINEQFF,TGTGCCAGCAGTTTCTCCCTAGCGTCTATCAATGAGCAGTTCTTC,.,TRBV28,once,TRBJ2-1
CASSLKRGQDYNEQFF,TGTGCCAGCAGCTTGAAACGGGGTCAGGATTACAATGAGCAGTTCTTC,.,TRBV11-2,.,TRBJ2-1
CASSSVLSGDSYNEQFF,TGTGCCAGCAGTTCAGTCCTTAGCGGAGACTCCTACAATGAGCAGTTCTTC,.,TRBV6-2/TRBV6-3,.,TRBJ2-1
CASSGRLGQGSTDTQYF,TGTGCCAGCAGCGGCCGTCTGGGACAGGGGAGCACAGATACGCAGTATTTT,TRBD1,TRBV7-6,once,TRBJ2-3